This TCR beta chain derives from a study of cytomegalovirus exposure and HLA in healthy donors. Regarding the study as a whole: Rarity marked most TCR sequences, yet some public TCRs occurred in many donors. In a later analysis, CMV-associated beta chains were mostly HLA-associated, it appeared.

Germline values: CDR1 LNHDA, CDR2 SQIVND (reference sequence). This CDR3 region has 16 residues. V shed 7 bases, J shed 8 bases, and the junction held 17 bases outside the gene matches. This clone was observed a few times. Antigen: not known. The primer mix had 60 Vbeta and 13 Jbeta primers. The protocol was immunoSEQ multiplex PCR, while the TCRdb copy is restricted to in-frame clones and leaves out a portion. The data show hundreds of thousands of clones, with under 80% seen just once and under 2.5% held by the top ten. The source is a female donor in good health and CMV-seronegative. This sequence joins TRBV19 and TRBJ1-2, with 9 bases fitting TRBD1. Sequenced material: PBMCs. The DNA of the CDR3 is TGTGCCAGTACCAGGACAGGGGAAGGGAGAGGCGGAGGCTACACCTTC. Its protein is CASTRTGEGRGGGYTF.